These 5 T cell receptor beta chains originate from one sample sequenced in a study of OX40 agonist ivuxolimab in advanced cancers. Clones were sequenced by immunoSEQ multiplex PCR, and TCRdb holds only the in-frame ones, with some missing. This table holds 77,000 or so clones, more than 80% found once. The sequencing used CD4+ or CD8+ T cells sorted from blood, collected in a trial of the OX40 agonist ivuxolimab. These receptors were collected from an adult with an advanced solid tumor such as melanoma, head and neck, liver or kidney cancer.

This clone was detected only a few times. The chain joins TRBV30 to TRBJ1-1; TRBD1 might be the D (5 bases). The CDR3 is made up of 14 amino acids. Germline V gene sequence: CDR1 GTSNPN, CDR2 SVGIG (reference sequence). Trimming removed 0 bases at V and 1 base at J, with 9 bases between. The CDR3 here is CAWSVSGWNTEAFF. CDR3 DNA: TGTGCCTGGAGTGTATCAGGGTGGAACACTGAAGCTTTCTTT.

The gene calls are TRBV5-3 and TRBJ1-1; D gene uncertain. TRBV5-3 falls under the ORF class, with uncertain function. The CDR3 loop spans 11 amino acids. V shed 0 bases and J shed 5 bases, with 2 bases lying between them. DNA for the CDR3: TGTGCCAGAAGCTTGGAAACTGAAGCTTTCTTT. This encodes CARSLETEAFF.

This chain joins TRBV28 and TRBJ1-5; D may be TRBD1 (6 bases). Looked up from germline, CDR1 is MDHEN and CDR2 is SYDVKM. CDR3 length: 15 residues. V was shortened by 2 bases and J by 1 base, with 9 bases between the two germline ends. This CDR3 is CASSLPQGSNQPQHF. DNA of the CDR3: TGTGCCAGCAGTTTACCTCAGGGGAGCAATCAGCCCCAGCATTTT. The whole variable domain, filled in from reference TRBV28 and TRBJ1-5, reads DVKVTQSSRYLVKRTGEKVFLECVQDMDHENMFWYRQDPGLGLRLIYFSYDVKMKEKGDIPEGYSVSREKKERFSLILESASTNQTSMYLCASSLPQGSNQPQHFGDGTRLSIL.

The V and J genes are TRBV5-6 and TRBJ1-5; D possibly corresponds to TRBD1 (5 bases). Trimming pared 1 base from V and 7 bases from J, leaving 15 bases between. The CDR3 is made up of 15 amino acids. Germline V CDR1 and CDR2: SGHDT, YYEEEE. In DNA, the CDR3 is TGTGCCAGCAGCTTGAAGCCAGGGCCCGGACAGCCCCAGCATTTT. Amino acids: CASSLKPGPGQPQHF.

The rearrangement uses TRBV9 and TRBJ2-2, with TRBD1 identical over 7 bases. V lost 0 bases to trimming and J lost 5 bases; unmatched junction nucleotides: 10. This CDR3 has 17 residues. The germline V gene encodes CDR1 SGDLS and CDR2 YYNGEE. CDR3 region: CASSVGTGTVKTGELFF. In nucleotides, the CDR3 is TGTGCCAGCAGCGTAGGAACCGGGACAGTGAAAACCGGGGAGCTGTTTTTT.